The sequence of this T cell receptor (beta chain) was determined in a study of cytomegalovirus exposure and HLA in healthy donors. Overall study context: Among roughly 180 million T cells, an earlier analysis found 117 million unique TCR beta sequences. Study conclusions and caveats: TCR beta sequences numbering under 20,000 were associated with HLA alleles at 0.05 false discovery rate in a later analysis. One variant, a missense change in DCLRE1C, was linked in a later analysis to TCR beta V- and J-gene trimming.

The PCR made use of 60 Vbeta and 13 Jbeta primers. Original data processing: It was a later analysis that counted tens of millions of unique TCR beta chains, of which 9 million to 13 million were shared. Clones were sequenced by immunoSEQ multiplex PCR, and TCRdb holds only the in-frame ones, with some missing. V and J calls and clone size come straight from that table; D and trimming were deduced from the DNA. The sample lists 160,000 or so clones, about 80% seen once, with 0.65% to 0.75% in the top ten. The CDR3 runs 16 residues. J was trimmed by 7 bases and V by 4 bases; bases with no gene match: 12. Germline CDR1 is SGHNT and CDR2 is YYREEE (reference sequence). For this clone: The antigen is not known.

The chain recombines TRBV5-4 with TRBJ2-3; 10 bases fit TRBD1. The sequence was obtained from a woman in her thirties or forties in good health and CMV-seronegative. The source material was PBMCs. CDR3 sequence: CASSPRPGQGLNTQYF. CDR3 coding DNA: TGTGCCAGCAGCCCCCGGCCGGGACAGGGGTTGAATACGCAGTATTTT.